This TCR beta chain was sequenced in a study of shared clonotypes between healthy human individuals. The study, taken as a whole, reports: Non-shared clonotypes displayed generation probabilities falling below those of clonotypes present in all four donors. A generally larger estimated richness was seen in naive subsets than in memory subsets.

This clone was seen only once. Its antigen is unknown. Here immunoSEQ multiplex PCR was the method, and the copy in TCRdb shows in-frame clones only, minus some. The sample carries millions of clones, 85% to 95% recorded once. The CDR3 consists of 14 residues. Germline CDR1 and CDR2: SGDLS and YYNGEE. Trimming took off 0 bases at V and 9 bases at J, with 13 bases between the two ends. The TCR comes from a young man in good health. This chain joins TRBV9 and TRBJ2-1, with a tentative D call TRBD1 (5 bases). Material: naive CD4+ T cells sorted from blood. Subset in this sample: CD45RA+ positively selected. The CDR3 DNA reads as TGTGCCAGCAGCGTAGAAGAATGGGGCCCTGAGCAGTTCTTC. Translated: CASSVEEWGPEQFF.